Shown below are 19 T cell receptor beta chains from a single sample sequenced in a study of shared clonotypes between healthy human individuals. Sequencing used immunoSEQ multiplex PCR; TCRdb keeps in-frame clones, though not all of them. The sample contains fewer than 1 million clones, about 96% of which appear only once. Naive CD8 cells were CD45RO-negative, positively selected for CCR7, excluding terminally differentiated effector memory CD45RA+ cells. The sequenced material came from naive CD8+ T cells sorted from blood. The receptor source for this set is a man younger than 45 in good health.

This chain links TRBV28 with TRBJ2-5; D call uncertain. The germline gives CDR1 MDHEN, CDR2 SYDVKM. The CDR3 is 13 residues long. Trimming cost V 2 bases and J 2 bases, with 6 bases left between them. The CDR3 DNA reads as TGTGCCAGCAGTTTAGGCGAGCAAGAGACCCAGTACTTC. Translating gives CASSLGEQETQYF.

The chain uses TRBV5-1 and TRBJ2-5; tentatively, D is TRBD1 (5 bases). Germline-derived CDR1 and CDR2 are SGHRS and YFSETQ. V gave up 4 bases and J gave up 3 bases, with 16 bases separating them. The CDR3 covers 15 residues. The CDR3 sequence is CASSMTATMEETQYF. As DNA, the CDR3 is TGCGCCAGCAGCATGACAGCCACCATGGAAGAGACCCAGTACTTC.

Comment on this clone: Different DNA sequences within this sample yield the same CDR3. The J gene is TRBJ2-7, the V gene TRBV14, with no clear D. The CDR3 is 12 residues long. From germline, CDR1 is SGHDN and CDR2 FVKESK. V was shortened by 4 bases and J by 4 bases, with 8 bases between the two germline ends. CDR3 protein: CASSPSGYEQYF. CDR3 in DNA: TGTGCCAGCAGCCCATCCGGTTACGAGCAGTACTTC.

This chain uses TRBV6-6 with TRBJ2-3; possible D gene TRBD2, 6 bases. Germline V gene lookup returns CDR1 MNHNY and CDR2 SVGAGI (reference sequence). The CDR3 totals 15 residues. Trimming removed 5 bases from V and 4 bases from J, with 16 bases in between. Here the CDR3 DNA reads TGTGCCAGCAGTACTGTCGGGAGTCTGGCAGATACGCAGTATTTT. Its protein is CASSTVGSLADTQYF.

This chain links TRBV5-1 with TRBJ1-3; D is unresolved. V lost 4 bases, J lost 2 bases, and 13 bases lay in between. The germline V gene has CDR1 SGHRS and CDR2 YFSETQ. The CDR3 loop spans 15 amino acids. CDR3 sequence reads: CASSHATNTGNTIYF. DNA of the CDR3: TGCGCCAGCAGCCATGCTACAAATACTGGAAACACCATATATTTT.

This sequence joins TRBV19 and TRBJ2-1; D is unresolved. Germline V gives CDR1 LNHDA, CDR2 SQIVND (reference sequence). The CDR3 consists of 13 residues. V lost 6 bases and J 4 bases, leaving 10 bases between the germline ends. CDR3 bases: TGTGCCAGTAGGGTGGGTCAGTACAATGAGCAGTTCTTC. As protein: CASRVGQYNEQFF.

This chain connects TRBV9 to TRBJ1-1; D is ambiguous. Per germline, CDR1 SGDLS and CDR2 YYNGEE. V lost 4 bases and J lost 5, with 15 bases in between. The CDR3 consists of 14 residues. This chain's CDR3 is CASSPGWGLTEAFF. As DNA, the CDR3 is TGTGCCAGCAGCCCGGGATGGGGTCTGACTGAAGCTTTCTTT.

DNA of the CDR3: TGTGCCAGCAGCTTATTTGCGGGACAGAACACTGAAGCTTTCTTT. Its protein product is CASSLFAGQNTEAFF. The V and J genes are TRBV7-9 and TRBJ1-1; tentative D call: TRBD1 (6 bases). There are 15 residues in the CDR3. Trimming shortened V by 2 bases and J by 1 base, and 11 bases separated the two germline ends. Per germline, CDR1 SEHNR and CDR2 FQNEAQ (reference sequence).

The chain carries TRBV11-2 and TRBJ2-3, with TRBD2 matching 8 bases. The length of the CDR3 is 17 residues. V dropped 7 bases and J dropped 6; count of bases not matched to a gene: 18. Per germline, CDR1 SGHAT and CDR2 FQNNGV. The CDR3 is CASTSPGGGRSGDTQYF. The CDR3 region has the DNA TGTGCCAGCACCTCCCCCGGGGGGGGGAGATCAGGGGATACGCAGTATTTT.

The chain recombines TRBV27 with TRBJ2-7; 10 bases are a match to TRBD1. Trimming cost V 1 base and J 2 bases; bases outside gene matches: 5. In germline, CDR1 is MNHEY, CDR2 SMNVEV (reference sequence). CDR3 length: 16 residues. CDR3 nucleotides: TGTGCCAGCAGTTTATTTGGACAGGGGGTTCCCTACGAGCAGTACTTC. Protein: CASSLFGQGVPYEQYF.

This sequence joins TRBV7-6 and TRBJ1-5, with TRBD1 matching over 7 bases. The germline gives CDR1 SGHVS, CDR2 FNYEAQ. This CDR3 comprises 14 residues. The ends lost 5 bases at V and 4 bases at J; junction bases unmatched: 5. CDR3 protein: CASSATGVNQPQHF. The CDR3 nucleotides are TGTGCCAGCAGCGCCACAGGGGTAAATCAGCCCCAGCATTTT.

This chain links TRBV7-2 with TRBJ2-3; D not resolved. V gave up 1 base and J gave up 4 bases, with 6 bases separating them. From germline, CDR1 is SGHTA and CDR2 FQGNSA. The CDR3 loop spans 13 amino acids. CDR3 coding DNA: TGTGCCAGCAGCTTAGTGCAGGCAGATACGCAGTATTTT. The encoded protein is CASSLVQADTQYF.

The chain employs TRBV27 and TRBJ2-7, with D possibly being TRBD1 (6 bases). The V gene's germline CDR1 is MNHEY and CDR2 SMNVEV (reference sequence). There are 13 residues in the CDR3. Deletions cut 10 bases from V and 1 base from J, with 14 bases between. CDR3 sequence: CATLDRISYEQYF. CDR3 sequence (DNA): TGTGCCACCTTGGACAGAATTTCCTACGAGCAGTACTTC.

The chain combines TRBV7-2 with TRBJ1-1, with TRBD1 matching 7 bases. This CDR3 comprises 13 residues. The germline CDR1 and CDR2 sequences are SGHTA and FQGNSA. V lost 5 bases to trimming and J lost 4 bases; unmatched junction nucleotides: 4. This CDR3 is CASSPTGFTEAFF. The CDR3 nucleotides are TGTGCCAGCAGCCCGACAGGGTTCACTGAAGCTTTCTTT.

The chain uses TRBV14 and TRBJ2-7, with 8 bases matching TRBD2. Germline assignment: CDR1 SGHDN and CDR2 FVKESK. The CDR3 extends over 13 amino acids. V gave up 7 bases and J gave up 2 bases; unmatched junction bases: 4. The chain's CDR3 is CASNKRGTYEQYF. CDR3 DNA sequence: TGTGCCAGCAATAAGCGGGGGACCTACGAGCAGTACTTC.

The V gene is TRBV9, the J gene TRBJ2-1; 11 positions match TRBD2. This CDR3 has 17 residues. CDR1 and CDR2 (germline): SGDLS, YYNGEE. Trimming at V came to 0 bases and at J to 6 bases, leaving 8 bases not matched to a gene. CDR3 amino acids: CASSVGELAGAGNEQFF. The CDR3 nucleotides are TGTGCCAGCAGCGTAGGGGAACTAGCGGGAGCGGGCAATGAGCAGTTCTTC.

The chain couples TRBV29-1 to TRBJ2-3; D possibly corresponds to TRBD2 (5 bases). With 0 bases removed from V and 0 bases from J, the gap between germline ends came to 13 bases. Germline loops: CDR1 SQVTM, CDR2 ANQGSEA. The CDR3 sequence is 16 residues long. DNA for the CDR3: TGCAGCGTTGAAGATCTGGAGCGGAAAAGCACAGATACGCAGTATTTT. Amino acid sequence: CSVEDLERKSTDTQYF.

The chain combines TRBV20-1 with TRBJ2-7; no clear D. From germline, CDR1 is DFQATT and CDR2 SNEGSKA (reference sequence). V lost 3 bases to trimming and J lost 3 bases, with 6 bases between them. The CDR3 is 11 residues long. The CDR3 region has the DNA TGCAGTGCTAGGACTCTCTACGAGCAGTACTTC. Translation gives CSARTLYEQYF.

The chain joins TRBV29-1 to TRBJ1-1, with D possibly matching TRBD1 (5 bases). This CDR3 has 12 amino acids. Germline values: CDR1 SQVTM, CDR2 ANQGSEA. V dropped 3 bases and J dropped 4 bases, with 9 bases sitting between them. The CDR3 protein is CSVEGRGTEAFF. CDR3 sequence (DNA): TGCAGCGTTGAGGGACGGGGCACTGAAGCTTTCTTT.